This T cell receptor (beta chain) was recovered during a study of Graves' ophthalmopathy and Graves' hyperthyroidism. In germline, CDR1 is DFQATT, CDR2 SNEGSKA (reference sequence). The J segment lost 2 bases and the V segment lost 2 bases, leaving 10 bases of the junction unmatched. The CDR3 consists of 17 residues. As the template, RNA transcripts were used to amplify TCR beta CDR3 regions. The authors performed first-round RT-PCR with HTBI primers and then a second-round multiplex PCR. TCRdb recomputed calls from the multiplex PCR reads with MiXCR, one row per CDR3 protein. The sample shows some 1.1 million distinct CDR3 sequences, roughly two fifths of them seen only once.

The V call is TRBV20-1, the J call TRBJ2-3, with 10 bases matching TRBD2. This sequence originates from an adult man with Graves' hyperthyroidism. Sample: peripheral blood or thyroid tissue (not recorded which). The CDR3 is CSARSIAGGGVTDTQYF. CDR3 DNA sequence: TGCAGTGCTAGATCTATAGCGGGGGGTGGGGTCACAGATACGCAGTATTTT.